The 3 T cell receptor beta chains below were found in one sample sequenced in a study of response to subunit inactivated influenza vaccine. Via MiXCR, TCRdb re-called the RT-PCR reads, giving one row per CDR3 protein. There are about 500,000 distinct CDR3 sequences in the sample; 10% to 15% occur only once, and less than 15% lies in the top ten. The sample was PBMCs from blood, taken 45 days after vaccination. The receptors derive from a man aged 50-59 years who received an inactivated influenza vaccine.

This clonotype was seen a handful of times. The gene calls are TRBV5-5 and TRBJ1-1; TRBD1 might be the D (5 bases). Trimming took off 5 bases at V and 5 bases at J, with 13 bases between the two ends. The CDR3 is 13 residues long. The germline V gene encodes CDR1 SGHKS and CDR2 YYEKEE (reference sequence). CDR3 in DNA: TGTGCCAGCAGTCTGGGGGGGGAGACTGAAGCTTTCTTT. This encodes CASSLGGETEAFF. The entire variable domain, with the rest obtained from reference TRBV5-5 and TRBJ1-1, is as follows: DAGVTQSPTHLIKTRGQQVTLRCSPISGHKSVSWYQQVLGQGPQFIFQYYEKEERGRGNFPDRFSARQFPNYSSELNVNALLLGDSALYLCASSLGGETEAFFGQGTRLTVV.

The chain is built from TRBV6-2 or TRBV6-3 and TRBJ1-5, with D tentatively TRBD1 (5 bases). The CDR3 sequence is 15 residues long. Trimming pared 0 bases from V and 5 bases from J, leaving 11 bases between. Germline V gene data show CDR1 as MNHEY and CDR2 as SVGEGT. In nucleotides, the CDR3 is TGTGCCAGCAGTTACTCGAGGGGCTGGGATCAGCCCCAGCATTTT. Translated, it gives CASSYSRGWDQPQHF.

This clonotype has a count of ten or more. This sequence joins TRBV15 and TRBJ2-7; 8 bases map to TRBD2. This CDR3 comprises 12 residues. V was clipped by 5 bases and J by 7 bases; unmatched bases: 4. Germline loops: CDR1 LNHNV, CDR2 YYDKDF (reference sequence). CDR3 DNA sequence: TGTGCCACCAGCGCGGGGGGAGGTGAGCAGTACTTC. This encodes CATSAGGGEQYF.